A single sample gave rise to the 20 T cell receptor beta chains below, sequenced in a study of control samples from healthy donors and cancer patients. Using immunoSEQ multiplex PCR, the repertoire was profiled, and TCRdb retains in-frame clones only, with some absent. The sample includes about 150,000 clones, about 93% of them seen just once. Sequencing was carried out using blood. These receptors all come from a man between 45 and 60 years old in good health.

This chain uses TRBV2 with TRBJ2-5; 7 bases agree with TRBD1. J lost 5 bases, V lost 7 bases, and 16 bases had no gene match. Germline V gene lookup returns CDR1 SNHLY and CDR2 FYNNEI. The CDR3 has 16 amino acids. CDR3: CASTRTGLGALETQYF. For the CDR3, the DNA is TGTGCCAGCACCCGGACAGGCTTGGGGGCCCTGGAGACCCAGTACTTC.

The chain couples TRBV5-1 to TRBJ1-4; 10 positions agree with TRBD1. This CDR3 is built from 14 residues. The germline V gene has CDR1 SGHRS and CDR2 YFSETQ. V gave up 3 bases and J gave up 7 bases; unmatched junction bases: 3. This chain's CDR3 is CASSYRDRGEKLFF. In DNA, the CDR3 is TGCGCCAGCAGCTACCGGGACAGGGGTGAAAAACTGTTTTTT.

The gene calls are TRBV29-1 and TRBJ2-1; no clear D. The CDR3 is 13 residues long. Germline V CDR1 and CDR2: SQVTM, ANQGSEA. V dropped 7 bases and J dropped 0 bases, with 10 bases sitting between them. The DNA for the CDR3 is TGCAGCGCCGCGGTTCCCTCCTACAATGAGCAGTTCTTC. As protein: CSAAVPSYNEQFF.

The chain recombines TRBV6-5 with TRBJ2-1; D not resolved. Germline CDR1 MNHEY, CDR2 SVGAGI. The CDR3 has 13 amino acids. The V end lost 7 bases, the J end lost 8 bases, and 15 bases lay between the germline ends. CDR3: CASKALGLYEQFF. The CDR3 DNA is TGTGCCAGCAAGGCCTTAGGTCTCTATGAGCAGTTCTTC.

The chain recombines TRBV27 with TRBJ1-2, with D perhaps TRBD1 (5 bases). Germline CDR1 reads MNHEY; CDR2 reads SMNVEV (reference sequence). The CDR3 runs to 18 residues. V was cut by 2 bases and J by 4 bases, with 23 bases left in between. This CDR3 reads CASSLTSSGQGGSYGYTF. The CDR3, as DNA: TGTGCCAGCAGTTTAACCTCCTCGGGGCAGGGAGGTTCCTATGGCTACACCTTC.

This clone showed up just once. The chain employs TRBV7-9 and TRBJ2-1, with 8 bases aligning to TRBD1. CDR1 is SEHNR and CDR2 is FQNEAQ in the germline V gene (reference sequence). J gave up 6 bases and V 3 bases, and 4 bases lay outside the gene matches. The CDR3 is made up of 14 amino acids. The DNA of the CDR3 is TGTGCCAGCAGCTTCGACAGGGGCTCCAATGAGCAGTTCTTC. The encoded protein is CASSFDRGSNEQFF.

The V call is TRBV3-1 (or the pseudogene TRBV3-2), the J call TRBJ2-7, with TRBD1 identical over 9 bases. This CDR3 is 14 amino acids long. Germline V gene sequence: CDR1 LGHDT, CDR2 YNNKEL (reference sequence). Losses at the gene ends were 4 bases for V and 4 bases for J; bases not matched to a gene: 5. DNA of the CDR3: TGTGCCAGCAGCCCCCGGGACAGGGATTACGAGCAGTACTTC. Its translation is CASSPRDRDYEQYF.

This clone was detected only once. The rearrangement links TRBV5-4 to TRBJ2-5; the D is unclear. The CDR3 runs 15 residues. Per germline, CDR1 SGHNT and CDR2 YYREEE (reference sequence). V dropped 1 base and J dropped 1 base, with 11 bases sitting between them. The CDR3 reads CASSLKLTGQETQYF. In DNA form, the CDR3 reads TGTGCCAGCAGCTTGAAGTTGACGGGCCAAGAGACCCAGTACTTC.

The DNA for the CDR3 is TGCGCCAGCAGTCAATCGCGTCCCGGGACGGGATCGAGGGAAGCTAACTATGGCTACACCTTC. Protein product: CASSQSRPGTGSREANYGYTF. The chain couples TRBV23-1 to TRBJ1-2; D is perhaps TRBD1 (5 bases). TRBV23-1 is an ORF, and what it does is uncertain. V was pared by 0 bases and J by 0 bases, with 26 bases between. The CDR3 is made up of 21 amino acids.

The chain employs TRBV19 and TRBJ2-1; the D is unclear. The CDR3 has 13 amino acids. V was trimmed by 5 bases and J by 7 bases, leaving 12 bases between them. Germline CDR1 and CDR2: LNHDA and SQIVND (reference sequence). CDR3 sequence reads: CASSWRSPNEQFF. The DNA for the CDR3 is TGTGCCAGTAGTTGGAGAAGCCCTAATGAGCAGTTCTTC.

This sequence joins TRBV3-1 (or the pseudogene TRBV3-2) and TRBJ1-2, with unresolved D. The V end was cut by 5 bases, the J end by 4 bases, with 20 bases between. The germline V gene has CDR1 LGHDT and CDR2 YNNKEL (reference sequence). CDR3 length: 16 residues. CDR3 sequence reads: CASSNLVEGAGYGYTF. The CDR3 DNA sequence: TGTGCCAGCAGCAACCTAGTTGAGGGCGCCGGCTATGGCTACACCTTC.

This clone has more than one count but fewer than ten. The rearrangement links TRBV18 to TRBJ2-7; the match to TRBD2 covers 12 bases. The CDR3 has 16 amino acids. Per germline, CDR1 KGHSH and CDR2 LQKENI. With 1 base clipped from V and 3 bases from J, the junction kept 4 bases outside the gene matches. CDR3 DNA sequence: TGTGCCAGCTCACCACGGGAGACTAGCGGGAGCTACGAGCAGTACTTC. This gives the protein CASSPRETSGSYEQYF.

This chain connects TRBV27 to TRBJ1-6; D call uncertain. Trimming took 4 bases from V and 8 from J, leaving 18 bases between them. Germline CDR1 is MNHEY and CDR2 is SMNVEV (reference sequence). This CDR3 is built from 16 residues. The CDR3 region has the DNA TGTGCCAGCAGTTCCCCCTCTCGGGATCGGCATTCACCCCTCCACTTT. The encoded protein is CASSSPSRDRHSPLHF.

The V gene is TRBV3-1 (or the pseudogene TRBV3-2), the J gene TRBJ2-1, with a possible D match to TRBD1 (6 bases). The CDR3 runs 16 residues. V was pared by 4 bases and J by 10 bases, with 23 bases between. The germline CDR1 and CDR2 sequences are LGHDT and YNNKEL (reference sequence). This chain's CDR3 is CASSPGRALVGAEQFF. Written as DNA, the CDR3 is TGTGCCAGCAGCCCGGGCAGGGCCCTTGTGGGGGCGGAGCAGTTCTTC.

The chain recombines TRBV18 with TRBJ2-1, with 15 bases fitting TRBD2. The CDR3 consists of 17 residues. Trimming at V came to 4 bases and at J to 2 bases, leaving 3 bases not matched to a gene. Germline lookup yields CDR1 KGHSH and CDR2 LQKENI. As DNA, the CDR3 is TGTGCCAGCTCACGGGGACTAGCGGGAGGAGCCTACAATGAGCAGTTCTTC. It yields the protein CASSRGLAGGAYNEQFF.

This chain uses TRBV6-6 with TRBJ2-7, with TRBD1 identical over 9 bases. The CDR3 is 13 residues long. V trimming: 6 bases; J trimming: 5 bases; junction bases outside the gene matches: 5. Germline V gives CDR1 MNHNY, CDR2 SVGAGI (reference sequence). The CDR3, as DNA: TGTGCCAGCAGCCGGGACAGGGCTGACGAGCAGTACTTC. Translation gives CASSRDRADEQYF.

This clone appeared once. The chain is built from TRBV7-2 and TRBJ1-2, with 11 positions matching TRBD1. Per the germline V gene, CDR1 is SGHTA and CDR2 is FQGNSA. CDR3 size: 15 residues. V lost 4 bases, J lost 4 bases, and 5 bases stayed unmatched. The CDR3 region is CASSSDRGRSYGYTF. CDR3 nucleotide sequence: TGTGCCAGCAGCTCGGACAGGGGGCGAAGCTATGGCTACACCTTC.

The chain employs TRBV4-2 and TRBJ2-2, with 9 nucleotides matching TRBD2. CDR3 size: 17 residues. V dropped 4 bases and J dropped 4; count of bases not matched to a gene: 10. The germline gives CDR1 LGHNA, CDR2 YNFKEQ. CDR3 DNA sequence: TGTGCCAGCAGCCTCAAGTTAGCGGGAGATGGCACCGGGGAGCTGTTTTTT. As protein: CASSLKLAGDGTGELFF.

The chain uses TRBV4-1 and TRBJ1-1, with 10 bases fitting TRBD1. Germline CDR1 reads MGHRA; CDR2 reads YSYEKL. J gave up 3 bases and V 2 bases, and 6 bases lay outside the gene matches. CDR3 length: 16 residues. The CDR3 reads CASSQWGTGADTEAFF. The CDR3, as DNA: TGCGCCAGCAGCCAATGGGGGACAGGGGCTGACACTGAAGCTTTCTTT.

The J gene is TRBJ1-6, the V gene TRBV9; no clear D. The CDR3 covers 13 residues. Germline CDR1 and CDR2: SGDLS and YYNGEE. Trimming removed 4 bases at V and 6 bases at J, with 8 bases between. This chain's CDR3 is CASSPRLNSPLHF. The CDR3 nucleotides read TGTGCCAGCAGCCCCCGTCTTAATTCACCCCTCCACTTT.